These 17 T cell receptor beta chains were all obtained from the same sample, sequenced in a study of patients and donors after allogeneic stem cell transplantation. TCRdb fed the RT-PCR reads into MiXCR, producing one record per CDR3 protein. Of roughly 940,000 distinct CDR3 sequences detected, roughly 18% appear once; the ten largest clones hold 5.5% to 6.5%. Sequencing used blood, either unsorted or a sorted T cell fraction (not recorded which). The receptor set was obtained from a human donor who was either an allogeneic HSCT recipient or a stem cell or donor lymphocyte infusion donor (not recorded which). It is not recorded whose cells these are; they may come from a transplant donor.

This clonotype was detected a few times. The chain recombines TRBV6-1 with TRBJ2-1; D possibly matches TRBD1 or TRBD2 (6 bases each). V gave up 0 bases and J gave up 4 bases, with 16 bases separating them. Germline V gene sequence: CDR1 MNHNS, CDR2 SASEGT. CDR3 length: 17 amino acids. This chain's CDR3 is CASSEAGGGPLYNEQFF. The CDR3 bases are TGTGCCAGCAGTGAAGCAGGAGGGGGGCCCCTTTACAATGAGCAGTTCTTC.

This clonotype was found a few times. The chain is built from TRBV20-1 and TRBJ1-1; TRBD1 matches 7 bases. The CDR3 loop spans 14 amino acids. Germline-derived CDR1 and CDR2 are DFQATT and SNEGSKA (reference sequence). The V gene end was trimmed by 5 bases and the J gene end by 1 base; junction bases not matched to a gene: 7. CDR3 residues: CSALGQIRNTEAFF. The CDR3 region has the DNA TGCAGTGCTCTGGGACAGATTAGGAACACTGAAGCTTTCTTT.

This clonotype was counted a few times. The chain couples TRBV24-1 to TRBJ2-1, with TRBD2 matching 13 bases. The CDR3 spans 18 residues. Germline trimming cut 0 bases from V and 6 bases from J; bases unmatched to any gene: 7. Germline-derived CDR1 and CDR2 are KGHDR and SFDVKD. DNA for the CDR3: TGTGCCACCAGTGATTTGCCGGGACTAGCGGGACTTGGCAATGAGCAGTTCTTC. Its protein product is CATSDLPGLAGLGNEQFF.

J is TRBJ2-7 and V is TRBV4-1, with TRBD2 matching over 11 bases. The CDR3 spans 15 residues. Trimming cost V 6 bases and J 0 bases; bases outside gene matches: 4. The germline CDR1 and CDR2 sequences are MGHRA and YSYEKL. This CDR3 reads CASRGLAVPSYEQYF. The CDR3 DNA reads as TGCGCCAGCAGGGGACTAGCGGTTCCCTCCTACGAGCAGTACTTC.

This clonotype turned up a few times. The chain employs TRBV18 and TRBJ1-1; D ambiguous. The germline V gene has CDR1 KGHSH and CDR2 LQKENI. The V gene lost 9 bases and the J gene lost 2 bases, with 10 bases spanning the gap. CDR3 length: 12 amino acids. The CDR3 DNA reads TGTGCCAGTGCCAAGGTTAACACTGAAGCTTTCTTT. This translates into CASAKVNTEAFF.

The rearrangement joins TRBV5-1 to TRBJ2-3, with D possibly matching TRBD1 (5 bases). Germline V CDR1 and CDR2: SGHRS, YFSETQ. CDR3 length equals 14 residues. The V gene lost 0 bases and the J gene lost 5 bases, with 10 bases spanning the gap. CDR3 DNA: TGCGCCAGCAGCTTGGTGGCAGGGATAGATACGCAGTATTTT. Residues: CASSLVAGIDTQYF.

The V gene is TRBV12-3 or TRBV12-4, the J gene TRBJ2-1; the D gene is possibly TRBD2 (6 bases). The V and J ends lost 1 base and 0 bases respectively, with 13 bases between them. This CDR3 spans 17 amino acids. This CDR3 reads CASSLGGRPHSYNEQFF. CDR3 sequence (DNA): TGTGCCAGCAGTTTAGGTGGGAGGCCCCACTCCTACAATGAGCAGTTCTTC.

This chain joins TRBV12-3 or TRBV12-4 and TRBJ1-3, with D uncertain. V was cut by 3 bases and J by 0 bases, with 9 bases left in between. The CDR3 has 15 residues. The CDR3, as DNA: TGTGCCAGCAGTTTGAAAGTCAGCTCTGGAAACACCATATATTTT. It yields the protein CASSLKVSSGNTIYF.

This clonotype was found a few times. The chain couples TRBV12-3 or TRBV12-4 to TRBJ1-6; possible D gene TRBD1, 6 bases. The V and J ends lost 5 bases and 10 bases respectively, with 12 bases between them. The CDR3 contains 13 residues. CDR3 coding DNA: TGTGCCAGCAGTCTTCAGGGGCACTCACCCCTCCACTTT. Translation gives CASSLQGHSPLHF.

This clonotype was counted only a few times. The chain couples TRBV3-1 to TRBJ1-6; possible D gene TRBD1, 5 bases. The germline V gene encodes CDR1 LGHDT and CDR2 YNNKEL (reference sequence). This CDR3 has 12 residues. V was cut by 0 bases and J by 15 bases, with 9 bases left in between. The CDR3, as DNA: TGTGCCAGCAGCCAAGAATCCGACAGCCTCCACTTT. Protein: CASSQESDSLHF.

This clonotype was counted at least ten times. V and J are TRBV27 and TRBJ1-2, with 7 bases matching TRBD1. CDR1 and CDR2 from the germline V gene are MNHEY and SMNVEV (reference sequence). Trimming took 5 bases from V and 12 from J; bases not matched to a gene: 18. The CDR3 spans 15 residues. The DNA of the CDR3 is TGTGCCAGCAGTGCATACCGGGACAGACCAACCCCCCACACCTTC. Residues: CASSAYRDRPTPHTF.

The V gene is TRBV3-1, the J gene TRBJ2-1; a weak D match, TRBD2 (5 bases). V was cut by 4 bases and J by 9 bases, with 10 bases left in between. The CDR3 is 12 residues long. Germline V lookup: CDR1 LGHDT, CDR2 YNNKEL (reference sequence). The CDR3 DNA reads TGTGCCAGCAGCCCCGGGGTGGCTGAGCAGTTCTTC. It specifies CASSPGVAEQFF.

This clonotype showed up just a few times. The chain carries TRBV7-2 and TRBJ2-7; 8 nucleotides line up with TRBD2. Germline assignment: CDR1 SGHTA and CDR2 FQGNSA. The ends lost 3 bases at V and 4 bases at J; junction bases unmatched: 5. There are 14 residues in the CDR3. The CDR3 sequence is CASSFSGEVYEQYF. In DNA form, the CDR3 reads TGTGCCAGCAGCTTTAGCGGGGAAGTATACGAGCAGTACTTC. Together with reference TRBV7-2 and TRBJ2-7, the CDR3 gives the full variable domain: GAGVSQSPSNKVTEKGKDVELRCDPISGHTALYWYRQSLGQGLEFLIYFQGNSAPDKSGLPSDRFSAERTGGSVSTLTIQRTQQEDSAVYLCASSFSGEVYEQYFGPGTRLTVT.

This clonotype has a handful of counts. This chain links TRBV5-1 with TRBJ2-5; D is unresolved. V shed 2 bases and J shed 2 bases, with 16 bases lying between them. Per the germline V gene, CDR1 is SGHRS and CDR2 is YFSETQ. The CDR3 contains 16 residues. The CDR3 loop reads CASSFSPNSIQETQYF. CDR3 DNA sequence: TGCGCCAGCAGCTTTTCTCCGAATTCGATACAAGAGACCCAGTACTTC.

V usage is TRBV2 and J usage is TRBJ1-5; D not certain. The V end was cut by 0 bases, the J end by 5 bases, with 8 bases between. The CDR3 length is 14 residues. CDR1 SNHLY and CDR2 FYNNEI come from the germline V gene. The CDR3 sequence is CASSEAAADQPQHF. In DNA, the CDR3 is TGTGCCAGCAGTGAAGCGGCAGCCGATCAGCCCCAGCATTTT. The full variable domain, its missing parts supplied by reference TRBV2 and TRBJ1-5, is EPEVTQTPSHQVTQMGQEVILRCVPISNHLYFYWYRQILGQKVEFLVSFYNNEISEKSEIFDDQFSVERPDGSNFTLKIRSTKLEDSAMYFCASSEAAADQPQHFGDGTRLSIL.

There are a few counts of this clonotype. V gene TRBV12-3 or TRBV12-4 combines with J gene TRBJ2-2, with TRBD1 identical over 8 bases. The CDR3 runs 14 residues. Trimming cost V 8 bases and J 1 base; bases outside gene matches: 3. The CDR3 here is CASGGQGNTGELFF. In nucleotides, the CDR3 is TGTGCCAGCGGTGGACAGGGGAACACCGGGGAGCTGTTTTTT.

CDR3 loop: CASSPVAGGSTDTQYF. CDR3 DNA sequence: TGTGCCAGCTCACCAGTTGCGGGGGGTTCCACAGATACGCAGTATTTT. The rearrangement links TRBV18 to TRBJ2-3; TRBD2 matches at 8 bases. CDR1 is KGHSH and CDR2 is LQKENI in the germline V gene. CDR3 length equals 16 residues. V dropped 2 bases and J dropped 2; count of bases not matched to a gene: 6.